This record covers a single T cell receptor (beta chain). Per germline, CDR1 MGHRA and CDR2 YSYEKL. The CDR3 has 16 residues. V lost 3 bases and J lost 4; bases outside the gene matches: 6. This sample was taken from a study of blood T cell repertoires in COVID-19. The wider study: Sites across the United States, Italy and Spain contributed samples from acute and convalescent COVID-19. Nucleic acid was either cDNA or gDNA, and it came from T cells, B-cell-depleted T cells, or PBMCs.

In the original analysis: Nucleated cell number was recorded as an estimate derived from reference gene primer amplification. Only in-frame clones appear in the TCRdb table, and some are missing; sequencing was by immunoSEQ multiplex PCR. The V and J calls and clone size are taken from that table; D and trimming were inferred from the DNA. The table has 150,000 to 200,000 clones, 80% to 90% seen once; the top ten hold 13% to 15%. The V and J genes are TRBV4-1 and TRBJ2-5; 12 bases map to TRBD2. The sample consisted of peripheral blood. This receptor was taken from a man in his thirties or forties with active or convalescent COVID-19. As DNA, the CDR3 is TGCGCCAGCAGCCACTCTAGCGGGGGGGCAAGAGAGACCCAGTACTTC. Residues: CASSHSSGGARETQYF.